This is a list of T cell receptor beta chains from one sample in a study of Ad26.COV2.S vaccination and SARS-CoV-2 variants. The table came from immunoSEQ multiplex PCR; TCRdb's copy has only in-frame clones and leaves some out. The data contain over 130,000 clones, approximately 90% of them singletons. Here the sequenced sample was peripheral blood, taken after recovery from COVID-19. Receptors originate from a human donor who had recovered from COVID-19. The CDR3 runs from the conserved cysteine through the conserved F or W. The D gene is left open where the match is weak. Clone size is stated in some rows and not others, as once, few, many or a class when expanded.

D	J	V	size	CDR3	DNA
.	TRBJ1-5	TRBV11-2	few	CASSLDQNSNQPQHF	TGTGCCAGCAGCTTAGATCAGAATAGCAATCAGCCCCAGCATTTT
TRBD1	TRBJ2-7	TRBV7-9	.	CASSPLQSTGRVSYEQYF	TGTGCCAGCAGCCCCTTACAGTCGACAGGGCGAGTCTCCTACGAGCAGTACTTC
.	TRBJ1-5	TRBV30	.	CAWSFPGQPQHF	TGTGCCTGGAGTTTCCCGGGCCAGCCCCAGCATTTT
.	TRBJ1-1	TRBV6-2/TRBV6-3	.	CASSYSGILNTEAFF	TGTGCCAGCAGTTACTCAGGGATCTTGAACACTGAAGCTTTCTTT
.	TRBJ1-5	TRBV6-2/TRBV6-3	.	CASSVTGFLNQPQHF	TGTGCCAGCAGCGTCACAGGGTTCCTCAATCAGCCCCAGCATTTT
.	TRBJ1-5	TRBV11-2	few	CASSPGGVNQPQHF	TGTGCCAGCAGCCCCGGGGGGGTCAATCAGCCCCAGCATTTT
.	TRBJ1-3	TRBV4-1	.	CASSQSPPGNSGNTIYF	TGCGCCAGCAGCCAAAGTCCCCCCGGGAACTCTGGAAACACCATATATTTT
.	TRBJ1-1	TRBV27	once	CASKGVGTEAFF	TGTGCCAGCAAGGGGGTGGGCACTGAAGCTTTCTTT
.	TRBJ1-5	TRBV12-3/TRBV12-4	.	CASAWVSNQPQHF	TGTGCCAGCGCCTGGGTTAGCAATCAGCCCCAGCATTTT
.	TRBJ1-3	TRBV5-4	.	CASSWKGSKGNTIYF	TGTGCCAGCAGCTGGAAGGGGTCTAAGGGAAACACCATATATTTT
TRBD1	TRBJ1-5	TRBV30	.	CAWSRDREALSNQPQHF	TGTGCCTGGAGTCGGGACAGGGAGGCACTTAGCAATCAGCCCCAGCATTTT
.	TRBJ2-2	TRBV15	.	CATSRPKRLGGTGELFF	TGTGCCACCAGCAGACCCAAAAGACTAGGGGGGACCGGGGAGCTGTTTTTT
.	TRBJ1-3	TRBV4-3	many	CASSQEVGNTIYF	TGCGCCAGCAGCCAAGAAGTGGGAAACACCATATATTTT
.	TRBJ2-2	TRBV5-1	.	CASSPGDPNTGELFF	TGCGCCAGCAGCCCGGGTGACCCGAACACCGGGGAGCTGTTTTTT
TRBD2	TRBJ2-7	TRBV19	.	CASSKTSGAIYEQYF	TGTGCCAGTAGCAAAACTAGCGGGGCGATCTACGAGCAGTACTTC
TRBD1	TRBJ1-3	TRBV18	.	CASSPRDRAGNTIYF	TGTGCCAGCTCACCCCGGGACAGGGCTGGAAACACCATATATTTT
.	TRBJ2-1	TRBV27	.	CASRFTAGPYNEQFF	TGTGCCAGCAGATTTACGGCGGGGCCCTACAATGAGCAGTTCTTC
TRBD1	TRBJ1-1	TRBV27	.	CASSSAGGVNTEAFF	TGTGCCAGCAGTTCCGCAGGGGGTGTGAACACTGAAGCTTTCTTT
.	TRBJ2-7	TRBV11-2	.	CASSTRTVNYEQYF	TGTGCCAGCAGCACCCGGACAGTAAACTACGAGCAGTACTTC
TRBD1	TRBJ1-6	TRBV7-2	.	CASSLRQGKDSPLHF	TGTGCCAGCAGCTTAAGACAGGGAAAGGATTCACCCCTCCACTTT
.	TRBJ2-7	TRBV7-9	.	CASSLAQSGSGEQYF	TGTGCCAGCAGCTTAGCGCAGTCAGGGTCTGGCGAGCAGTACTTC
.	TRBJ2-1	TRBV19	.	CASQGWGSYNEQFF	TGTGCCAGTCAGGGATGGGGTTCCTACAATGAGCAGTTCTTC
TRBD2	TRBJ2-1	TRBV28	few	CASSLPPRLAGSRNEQFF	TGTGCCAGCAGTCTCCCCCCTCGACTAGCGGGGTCCAGGAATGAGCAGTTCTTC
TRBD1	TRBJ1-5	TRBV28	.	CASSSGQGRNQPQHF	TGTGCCAGCAGTTCCGGACAGGGGCGCAATCAGCCCCAGCATTTT
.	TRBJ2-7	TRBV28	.	CASSSGGTAAGLRQYF	TGTGCCAGCAGTTCAGGAGGGACAGCCGCAGGGCTAAGGCAGTACTTC
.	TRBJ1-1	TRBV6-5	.	CASSSALNSLNTEAFF	TGTGCCAGCAGTTCGGCCTTAAACAGCCTGAACACTGAAGCTTTCTTT
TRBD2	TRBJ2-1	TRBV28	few	CASRLNGGGGNEQFF	TGTGCCAGCAGACTCAACGGGGGGGGAGGGAATGAGCAGTTCTTC
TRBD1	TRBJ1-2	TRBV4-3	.	CASSPGQEGGGYTF	TGCGCCAGCAGCCCGGGACAGGAGGGGGGCGGCTACACCTTC
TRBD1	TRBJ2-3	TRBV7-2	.	CASSFYRGSDPQYF	TGTGCCAGCAGCTTCTACAGGGGGAGTGATCCGCAGTATTTT
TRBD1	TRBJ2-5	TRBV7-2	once	CASSVQTGGETQYF	TGTGCCAGCAGCGTCCAGACAGGGGGTGAGACCCAGTACTTC
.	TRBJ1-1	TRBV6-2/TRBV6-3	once	CASSRRREAKNTEAFF	TGTGCCAGCAGTCGTCGCAGGGAGGCGAAAAACACTGAAGCTTTCTTT
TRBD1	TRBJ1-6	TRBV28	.	CASGKRGQNSPLHF	TGTGCCAGCGGTAAAAGGGGGCAGAATTCACCCCTCCACTTT
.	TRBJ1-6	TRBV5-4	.	CASSRDGRNSPLHF	TGTGCCAGCAGCCGTGACGGTAGAAATTCACCCCTCCACTTT
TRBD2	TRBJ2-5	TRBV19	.	CASSWTSSSQETQYF	TGTGCCAGTAGTTGGACTAGTTCTAGCCAAGAGACCCAGTACTTC
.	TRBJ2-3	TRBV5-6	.	CASSNPGNSPESDTQYF	TGTGCCAGCAGCAATCCAGGGAATTCACCCGAGTCTGATACGCAGTATTTT
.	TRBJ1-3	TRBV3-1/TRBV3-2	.	CASSHLGQLSGNTIYF	TGTGCCAGCAGCCACTTAGGACAACTCTCTGGAAACACCATATATTTT
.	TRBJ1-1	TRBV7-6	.	CASSPGAQNTEAFF	TGTGCCAGCAGCCCCGGGGCTCAGAACACTGAAGCTTTCTTT
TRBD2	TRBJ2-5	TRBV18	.	CASSTNAGGPETQYF	TGTGCCAGCTCAACAAACGCGGGGGGGCCGGAGACCCAGTACTTC
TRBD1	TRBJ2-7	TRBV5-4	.	CASSLDNRGPVGEQYF	TGTGCCAGCAGCTTGGATAACAGGGGGCCAGTTGGCGAGCAGTACTTC
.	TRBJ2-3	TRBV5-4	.	CASSGAASTDTQYF	TGTGCCAGCAGCGGGGCAGCTAGCACAGATACGCAGTATTTT
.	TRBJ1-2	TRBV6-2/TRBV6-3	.	CASSYVGPSGDGYTF	TGTGCCAGCAGTTACGTGGGGCCAAGCGGGGATGGCTACACCTTC
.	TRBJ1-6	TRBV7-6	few	CASSHRPDSPLHF	TGTGCCAGCAGCCATAGGCCGGATTCACCCCTCCACTTT
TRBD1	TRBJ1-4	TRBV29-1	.	CSAKTGDEKLFF	TGCAGCGCCAAAACAGGGGACGAAAAACTGTTTTTT
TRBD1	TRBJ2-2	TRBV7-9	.	CASSFYGTGGAGELFF	TGTGCCAGCAGTTTCTACGGGACAGGAGGTGCCGGGGAGCTGTTTTTT
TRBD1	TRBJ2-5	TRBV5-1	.	CASSPTGGLETQYF	TGCGCCAGCAGCCCGACAGGGGGCTTAGAGACCCAGTACTTC
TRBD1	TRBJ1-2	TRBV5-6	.	CASSAVGQGVYGYTF	TGTGCCAGCAGCGCCGTGGGACAGGGGGTATATGGCTACACCTTC
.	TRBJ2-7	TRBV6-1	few	CASSEAPPPSYEQYF	TGTGCCAGCAGTGAAGCCCCCCCTCCATCCTACGAGCAGTACTTC
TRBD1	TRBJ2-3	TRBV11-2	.	CATKQTGQGPTHTDTQYF	TGTGCCACAAAACAGACGGGACAGGGACCGACCCACACAGATACGCAGTATTTT